The 24 T cell receptor beta chains presented below share a single source sample, sequenced in a study of T-cell reconstitution after alpha-beta-depleted transplantation in children. Molecular barcoding with unique molecular identifiers was used for the TCRbeta library. TCRdb re-called the PCR reads through MiXCR, storing one row per CDR3 protein. This table holds 500,000 to 650,000 distinct CDR3 sequences, roughly 11% found once. The source was PBMCs, mostly from graft donor cells, collected 180 days after TCRalphabeta/CD19-depleted stem cell transplant. The receptors originated from a female patient between 2 and 15 years old who had a stem cell transplant for aplastic anemia, so the T cells may come from the graft donor.

This clonotype was seen a handful of times. The chain joins TRBV24-1 to TRBJ2-2; no firm D call. Germline-derived CDR1 and CDR2 are KGHDR and SFDVKD. The CDR3 covers 12 residues. V lost 5 bases to trimming and J lost 6 bases, with 6 bases between them. CDR3 in amino acids: CATSGRAGELFF. CDR3 in DNA: TGTGCCACCAGTGGCCGGGCCGGGGAGCTGTTTTTT.

The V gene is TRBV27, the J gene TRBJ2-3; 8 positions match TRBD1. The J segment lost 3 bases and the V segment lost 3 bases, leaving 5 bases of the junction unmatched. The germline CDR1 and CDR2 sequences are MNHEY and SMNVEV (reference sequence). This CDR3 is 15 amino acids long. The CDR3 DNA is TGTGCCAGCAGTTTCCCCGGACAGGGAACAGATACGCAGTATTTT. Its protein product is CASSFPGQGTDTQYF.

J is TRBJ2-7 and V is TRBV30, with 10 positions matching TRBD2. This CDR3 region has 13 residues. Germline-derived CDR1 and CDR2 are GTSNPN and SVGIG (reference sequence). Unmatched junction bases numbered 2, after V lost 6 bases and J lost 0 bases. This CDR3 reads CACQREGSYEQYV. CDR3 nucleotides: TGTGCCTGCCAGCGGGAGGGCTCCTACGAGCAGTACGTC.

The table lists this clonotype with a few counts. The chain is built from TRBV11-3 and TRBJ2-7, with D possibly being TRBD1 (5 bases). The germline V gene has CDR1 SGHNT and CDR2 YENEEA. V was pared by 0 bases and J by 6 bases, with 12 bases between. This CDR3 has 14 amino acids. Here the CDR3 reads CASSLDGAAGEQYF. CDR3 coding DNA: TGTGCCAGCAGCTTAGATGGGGCTGCAGGCGAGCAGTACTTC.

The DNA for the CDR3 is TGTGCCAGCAGTCTGCGGGGGGGCACCTACGAGCAGTACGTC. It translates to CASSLRGGTYEQYV. The chain joins TRBV27 to TRBJ2-7, with TRBD2 matching 9 bases. V lost 5 bases, J lost 2 bases, and 4 bases stayed unmatched. This CDR3 is 14 amino acids long. Germline V gene lookup returns CDR1 MNHEY and CDR2 SMNVEV (reference sequence).

The chain employs TRBV3-1 and TRBJ2-3, with 9 bases identical to TRBD2. Losses at the gene ends were 4 bases for V and 3 bases for J; bases not matched to a gene: 5. The germline V gene has CDR1 LGHDT and CDR2 YNNKEL (reference sequence). The length of the CDR3 is 15 residues. The CDR3: CASSLSGSMTDTQYF. The CDR3 bases are TGTGCCAGCAGCCTTAGCGGGAGTATGACAGATACGCAGTATTTT.

The chain carries TRBV23-1 and TRBJ2-3; D possibly corresponds to TRBD1 (6 bases). TRBV23-1 is an ORF, with its function uncertain. The CDR3 spans 18 residues. V dropped 4 bases and J dropped 3 bases, with 23 bases sitting between them. In DNA form, the CDR3 reads TGCGCCAGCAGTCTTCCCGAAGGTCGCAGGGGTCGAACAGATACGCAGTATTTT. Its protein product is CASSLPEGRRGRTDTQYF.

This clonotype came up many times. V and J are TRBV29-1 and TRBJ2-5; 8 nucleotides align to TRBD2. V was pared by 1 base and J by 5 bases, with 6 bases of the junction left unmatched. This CDR3 has 14 residues. CDR1 is SQVTM, CDR2 ANQGSEA, per germline. This CDR3 is CSVEGAGASETQYF. The CDR3 bases are TGCAGCGTTGAAGGAGCGGGAGCATCTGAGACCCAGTACTTC.

This clonotype was detected a few times. The gene calls are TRBV29-1 and TRBJ2-5, with TRBD1 matching 10 bases. Germline loops: CDR1 SQVTM, CDR2 ANQGSEA. V was clipped by 2 bases and J by 5 bases; unmatched bases: 8. The CDR3 loop spans 15 amino acids. The DNA for the CDR3 is TGCAGCGTTGAACCTAGACAGGGGGCCTTGGAGACCCAGTACTTC. Translating gives CSVEPRQGALETQYF.

This clonotype was seen repeatedly, ten times or more. V and J are TRBV12-3 or TRBV12-4 and TRBJ2-2; 8 bases align to TRBD1. J was trimmed by 6 bases and V by 4 bases; bases with no gene match: 7. The CDR3 loop spans 15 amino acids. The CDR3 bases are TGTGCCAGCAGTTGGGGTCAGGGGGCCGCCGGGGAGCTGTTTTTT. It yields the protein CASSWGQGAAGELFF.

The V and J genes are TRBV9 and TRBJ1-4, with 10 bases fitting TRBD1. Trimming removed 2 bases from V and 4 bases from J; junction bases left unmatched: 5. The CDR3 covers 16 residues. CDR1 and CDR2 from the germline V gene are SGDLS and YYNGEE. CDR3 sequence: CASSVTRDRGNEKLFF. CDR3 in DNA: TGTGCCAGCAGCGTGACGAGGGACAGGGGTAATGAAAAACTGTTTTTT.

The chain couples TRBV7-2 to TRBJ2-6; D remains ambiguous. Trimming took 5 bases from V and 2 from J, leaving 16 bases between them. This CDR3 is 17 amino acids long. Germline lookup yields CDR1 SGHTA and CDR2 FQGNSA. The CDR3 DNA follows: TGTGCCAGCAGCCTGGCGCCTCTGGCGACTGGGGCCAACGTCCTGACTTTC. This codes for CASSLAPLATGANVLTF.

The table lists this clonotype with many counts. The chain is built from TRBV30 and TRBJ1-4; tentatively, D is TRBD1 (5 bases). This CDR3 has 14 residues. Germline V gives CDR1 GTSNPN, CDR2 SVGIG (reference sequence). With 0 bases removed from V and 6 bases from J, the gap between germline ends came to 11 bases. CDR3: CAWSVGWGDEKLFF. In DNA, the CDR3 is TGTGCCTGGAGTGTCGGTTGGGGGGATGAAAAACTGTTTTTT.

This clonotype was detected a few times. This chain connects TRBV29-1 to TRBJ2-7; D unresolved. The CDR3 covers 11 residues. V was shortened by 7 bases and J by 6 bases, with 13 bases between the two germline ends. Germline V gene data show CDR1 as SQVTM and CDR2 as ANQGSEA. The DNA for the CDR3 is TGCAGCGCCAAAAGGTGGGGCGAGCAGTACTTC. Amino acids: CSAKRWGEQYF.

This clonotype was seen only a few times. This chain connects TRBV28 to TRBJ1-1, with a tentative D call TRBD1 (5 bases). V lost 2 bases to trimming and J lost 5 bases, with 15 bases between them. The CDR3 covers 15 residues. Germline-derived CDR1 and CDR2 are MDHEN and SYDVKM. CDR3 nucleotide sequence: TGTGCCAGCAGTTTAGGGACGGGTATAGGGACTGAAGCTTTCTTT. Translated, it gives CASSLGTGIGTEAFF.

This clonotype came up a few times. The genes are TRBV18 and TRBJ1-2, with no clear D. Germline V CDR1 and CDR2: KGHSH, LQKENI. Trimming pared 8 bases from V and 8 bases from J, leaving 15 bases between. The CDR3 totals 12 residues. The DNA of the CDR3 is TGTGCCAGCACAAACAAGGCCACCGGCTACACCTTC. Encoded protein: CASTNKATGYTF.

As to this clonotype: Sequence at one end of the junction differs from germline and may be a read error. The V call is TRBV7-2, the J call TRBJ2-5; 13 bases match TRBD2. In germline, CDR1 is SGHTA, CDR2 FQGNSA. This CDR3 has 12 amino acids. Here the CDR3 DNA reads TGTGCCAGCAGCTGGACTAGCGGGAGAGAGGACTTC. It yields the protein CASSWTSGREDF.

This clonotype was seen many times. The chain is built from TRBV20-1 and TRBJ2-3; the D gene is possibly TRBD2 (6 bases). The germline CDR1 and CDR2 sequences are DFQATT and SNEGSKA (reference sequence). The CDR3 is 14 residues long. V was shortened by 5 bases and J by 5 bases, with 17 bases between the two germline ends. DNA of the CDR3: TGCAGTGCTGGGGGAGGACGGACACGAGATACGCAGTATTTT. Translation: CSAGGGRTRDTQYF.

This clonotype came up many times. The genes are TRBV29-1 and TRBJ1-1; D is unresolved. The CDR3 covers 11 residues. V lost 6 bases and J lost 1, with 6 bases in between. Germline assignment: CDR1 SQVTM and CDR2 ANQGSEA. CDR3 nucleotides: TGCAGCGTCCCAGCGAACACTGAAGCTTTCTTT. Encoded protein: CSVPANTEAFF.

This clonotype has ten or more counts. The genes are TRBV20-1 and TRBJ2-1, with TRBD2 identical over 9 bases. Germline CDR1 and CDR2: DFQATT and SNEGSKA (reference sequence). V lost 3 bases, J lost 2 bases, and 5 bases stayed unmatched. This CDR3 is 15 amino acids long. Here the CDR3 reads CSASLAGPPYNEQFF. The CDR3 DNA reads as TGCAGTGCTAGCCTAGCGGGGCCCCCCTACAATGAGCAGTTCTTC.

The chain employs TRBV4-2 and TRBJ1-2; TRBD1 is a possible D gene (5 bases). The CDR3 loop spans 16 amino acids. Trimming took off 4 bases at V and 4 bases at J, with 19 bases between the two ends. CDR1 is LGHNA, CDR2 YNFKEQ, per germline. CDR3 sequence reads: CASSRYFGATRYGYTF. Here the CDR3 DNA reads TGTGCCAGCAGCCGATATTTCGGGGCCACCCGCTATGGCTACACCTTC.

This clonotype was seen only a few times. The rearrangement uses TRBV6-5 and TRBJ2-7, with 10 bases lining up with TRBD1. Trimming at V came to 1 base and at J to 5 bases, leaving 8 bases not matched to a gene. CDR3 length: 16 residues. Per germline, CDR1 MNHEY and CDR2 SVGAGI. CDR3 sequence reads: CASSYYSGTGDHEQYF. The CDR3 nucleotides read TGTGCCAGCAGTTACTACTCCGGGACAGGGGACCACGAGCAGTACTTC.

This clonotype has a handful of counts. V and J are TRBV18 and TRBJ2-1; D gene unclear. The V end lost 4 bases, the J end lost 10 bases, and 17 bases lay between the germline ends. CDR3 length equals 14 residues. In germline, CDR1 is KGHSH, CDR2 LQKENI. The CDR3 reads CASSRLNKDNEQFF. In DNA form, the CDR3 reads TGTGCCAGCTCACGGTTAAATAAGGATAACGAGCAGTTCTTC.

The sample holds a few counts of this clonotype. V and J are TRBV27 and TRBJ1-1; no clear D. This CDR3 region has 14 residues. The V gene lost 5 bases and the J gene lost 11 bases, with 21 bases spanning the gap. Germline assignment: CDR1 MNHEY and CDR2 SMNVEV (reference sequence). CDR3 nucleotides: TGTGCCAGCAGTCCCGGACGGCTTGAACGGGATGCTTTCTTT. Its translation: CASSPGRLERDAFF.